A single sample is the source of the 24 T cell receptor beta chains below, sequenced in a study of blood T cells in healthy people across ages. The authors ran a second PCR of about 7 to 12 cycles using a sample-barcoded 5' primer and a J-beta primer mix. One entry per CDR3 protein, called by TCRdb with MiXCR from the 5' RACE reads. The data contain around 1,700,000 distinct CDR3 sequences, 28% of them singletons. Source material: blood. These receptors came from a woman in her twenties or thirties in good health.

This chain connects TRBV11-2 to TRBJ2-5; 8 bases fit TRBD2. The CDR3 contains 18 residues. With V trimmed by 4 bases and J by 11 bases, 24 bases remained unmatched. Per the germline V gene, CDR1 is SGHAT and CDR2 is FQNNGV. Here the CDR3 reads CASSSHGGASGSYNEQYF. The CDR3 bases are TGTGCCAGCAGCTCCCATGGGGGGGCGAGCGGGAGCTACAATGAGCAGTACTTC.

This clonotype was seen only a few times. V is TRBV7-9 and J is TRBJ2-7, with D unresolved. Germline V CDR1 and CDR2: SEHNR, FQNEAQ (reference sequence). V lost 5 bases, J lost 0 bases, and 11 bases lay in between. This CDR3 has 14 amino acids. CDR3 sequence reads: CASSLSYSSYEQYF. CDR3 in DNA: TGTGCCAGCAGCCTCTCGTATAGCTCCTACGAGCAGTACTTC.

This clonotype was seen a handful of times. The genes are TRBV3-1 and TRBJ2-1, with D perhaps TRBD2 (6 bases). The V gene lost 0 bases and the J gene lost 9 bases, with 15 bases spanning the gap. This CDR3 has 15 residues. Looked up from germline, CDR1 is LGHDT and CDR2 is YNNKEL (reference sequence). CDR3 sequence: CASSQEGTVRGEQFF. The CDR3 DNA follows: TGTGCCAGCAGCCAAGAAGGGACTGTCCGGGGTGAGCAGTTCTTC.

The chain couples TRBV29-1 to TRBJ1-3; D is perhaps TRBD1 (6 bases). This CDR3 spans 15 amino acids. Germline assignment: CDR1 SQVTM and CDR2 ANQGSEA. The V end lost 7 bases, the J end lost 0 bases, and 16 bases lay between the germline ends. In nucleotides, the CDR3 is TGCAGCGCCTGCCCGGACAGCCTCTCTGGAAACACCATATATTTT. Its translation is CSACPDSLSGNTIYF.

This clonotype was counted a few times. CDR3: CASSLVKTSGGYNEQFF. The CDR3 DNA is TGTGCCAGCAGCTTGGTCAAAACTAGCGGGGGCTACAATGAGCAGTTCTTC. The chain combines TRBV5-5 with TRBJ2-1; 11 nucleotides agree with TRBD2. Germline trimming cut 0 bases from V and 3 bases from J; bases unmatched to any gene: 5. The CDR3 runs 17 residues. Germline loops: CDR1 SGHKS, CDR2 YYEKEE (reference sequence). Based on the CDR3 plus reference TRBV5-5 and TRBJ2-1, the full variable domain is DAGVTQSPTHLIKTRGQQVTLRCSPISGHKSVSWYQQVLGQGPQFIFQYYEKEERGRGNFPDRFSARQFPNYSSELNVNALLLGDSALYLCASSLVKTSGGYNEQFFGPGTRLTVL.

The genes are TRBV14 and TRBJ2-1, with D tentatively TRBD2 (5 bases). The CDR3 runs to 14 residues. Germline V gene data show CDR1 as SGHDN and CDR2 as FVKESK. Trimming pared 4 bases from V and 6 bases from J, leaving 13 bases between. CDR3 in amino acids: CASSLAHPPNEQFF. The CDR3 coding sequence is TGTGCCAGCAGCCTAGCGCATCCTCCCAATGAGCAGTTCTTC.

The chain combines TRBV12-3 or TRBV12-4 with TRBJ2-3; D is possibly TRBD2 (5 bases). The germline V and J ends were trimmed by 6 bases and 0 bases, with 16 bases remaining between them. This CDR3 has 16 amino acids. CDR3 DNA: TGTGCCAGCAGCCCCCGAGAGCCGGGGAGCACAGATACGCAGTATTTT. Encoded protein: CASSPREPGSTDTQYF.

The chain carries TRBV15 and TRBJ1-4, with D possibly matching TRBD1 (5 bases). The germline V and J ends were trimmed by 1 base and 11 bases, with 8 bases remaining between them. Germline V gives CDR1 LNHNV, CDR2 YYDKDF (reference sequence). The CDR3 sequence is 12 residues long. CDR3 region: CATSRGGGKLFF. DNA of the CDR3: TGTGCCACCAGCAGAGGGGGGGGGAAACTGTTTTTT. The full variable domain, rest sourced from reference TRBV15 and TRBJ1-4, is DAMVIQNPRYQVTQFGKPVTLSCSQTLNHNVMYWYQQKSSQAPKLLFHYYDKDFNNEADTPDNFQSRRPNTSFCFLDIRSPGLGDTAMYLCATSRGGGKLFFGSGTQLSVL.

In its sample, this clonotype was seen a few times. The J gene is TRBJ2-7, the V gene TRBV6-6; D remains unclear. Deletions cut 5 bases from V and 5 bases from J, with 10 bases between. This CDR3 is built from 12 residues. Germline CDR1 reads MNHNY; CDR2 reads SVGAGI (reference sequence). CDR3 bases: TGTGCCAGCAGTGGAGTGCGTAACGAGCAGTACTTC. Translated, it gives CASSGVRNEQYF.

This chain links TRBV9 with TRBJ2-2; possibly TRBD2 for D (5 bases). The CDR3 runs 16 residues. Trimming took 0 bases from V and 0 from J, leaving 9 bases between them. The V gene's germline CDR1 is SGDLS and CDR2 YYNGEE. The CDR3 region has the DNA TGTGCCAGCAGCGTAGATCCGGGGTCGAACACCGGGGAGCTGTTTTTT. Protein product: CASSVDPGSNTGELFF.

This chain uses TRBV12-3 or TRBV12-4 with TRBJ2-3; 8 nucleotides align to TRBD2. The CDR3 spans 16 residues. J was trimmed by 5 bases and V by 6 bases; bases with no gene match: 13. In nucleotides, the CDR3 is TGTGCCAGCAGGTACCAAGCGGGAGTAAGTGAAGATACGCAGTATTTT. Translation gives CASRYQAGVSEDTQYF.

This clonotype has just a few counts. CDR3 bases: TGTGCCAGCAGTCTCGGGACAACCGGTGGGAATTCACCCCTCCACTTT. This sequence encodes CASSLGTTGGNSPLHF. The chain links TRBV6-2 or TRBV6-3 to TRBJ1-6; D possibly corresponds to TRBD1 (6 bases). The CDR3 extends over 16 amino acids. Germline CDR1 is MNHEY and CDR2 is SVGEGT. Between the trimmed V and J ends, which lost 5 bases and 7 bases, there was a span of 18 bases.

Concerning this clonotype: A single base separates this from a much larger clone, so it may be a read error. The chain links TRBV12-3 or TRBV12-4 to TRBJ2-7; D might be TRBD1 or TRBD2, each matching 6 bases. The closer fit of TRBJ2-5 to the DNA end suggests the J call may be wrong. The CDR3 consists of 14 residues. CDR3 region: CASRGGNREETQYF. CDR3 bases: TGTGCCAGCAGAGGCGGGAACAGGGAAGAGACCCAGTACTTC.

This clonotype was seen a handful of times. In nucleotides, the CDR3 is TGTGCCAGCACCGAGAGGCAGACTACTCAAGAGACCCAGTACTTC. This codes for CASTERQTTQETQYF. The chain is built from TRBV12-3 or TRBV12-4 and TRBJ2-5; tentatively, D is TRBD2 (5 bases). The length of the CDR3 is 15 residues. V lost 7 bases to trimming and J lost 2 bases, with 17 bases between them.

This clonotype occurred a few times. The CDR3 bases are TGTGCCAGCAGCTCTCAGAGCTTAGAGGACACAGATACGCAGTATTTT. Residues: CASSSQSLEDTDTQYF. V usage is TRBV12-3 or TRBV12-4 and J usage is TRBJ2-3; unclear D gene. The V end lost 6 bases, the J end lost 2 bases, and 18 bases lay between the germline ends. The CDR3 is made up of 16 amino acids.

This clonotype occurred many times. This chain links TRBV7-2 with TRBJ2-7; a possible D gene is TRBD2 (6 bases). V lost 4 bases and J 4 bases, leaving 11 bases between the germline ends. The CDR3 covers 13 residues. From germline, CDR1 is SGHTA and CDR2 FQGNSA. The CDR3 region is CASSSPTSYEQYF. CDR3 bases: TGTGCCAGCAGCTCTCCGACTAGTTACGAGCAGTACTTC.

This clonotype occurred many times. The CDR3 sequence: CASSLRELVNEQYF. The CDR3 nucleotides read TGCGCCAGCAGCTTGCGGGAACTGGTGAACGAGCAGTACTTC. The chain carries TRBV5-1 and TRBJ2-7, with D tentatively TRBD2 (5 bases). From germline, CDR1 is SGHRS and CDR2 YFSETQ. The CDR3 sequence is 14 residues long. Deletions cut 1 base from V and 5 bases from J, with 13 bases between.

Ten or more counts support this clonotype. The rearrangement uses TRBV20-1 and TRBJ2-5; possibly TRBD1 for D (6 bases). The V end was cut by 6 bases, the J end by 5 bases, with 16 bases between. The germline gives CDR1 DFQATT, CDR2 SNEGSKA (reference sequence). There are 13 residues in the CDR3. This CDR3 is CSAGHPPGETQYF. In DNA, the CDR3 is TGCAGTGCGGGACATCCCCCGGGGGAGACCCAGTACTTC.

DNA of the CDR3: TGTGCCAGCAGCACCCGACTAGCAGGGGGGGAACGAGAGACCCAGTACTTC. Amino acids: CASSTRLAGGERETQYF. The chain couples TRBV9 to TRBJ2-5, with D possibly being TRBD1 or TRBD2 (7 bases each). The germline V and J ends were trimmed by 4 bases and 4 bases, with 23 bases remaining between them. CDR3 length: 17 amino acids. CDR1 and CDR2 (germline): SGDLS, YYNGEE.

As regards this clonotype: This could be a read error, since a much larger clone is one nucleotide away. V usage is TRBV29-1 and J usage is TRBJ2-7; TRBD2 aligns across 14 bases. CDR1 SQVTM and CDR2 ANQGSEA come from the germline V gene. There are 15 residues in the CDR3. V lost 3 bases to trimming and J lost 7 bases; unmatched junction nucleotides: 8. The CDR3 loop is CSVERLAGGLNEQYF. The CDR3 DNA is TGCAGCGTTGAGAGACTAGCGGGGGGGCTCAATGAGCAGTACTTC.

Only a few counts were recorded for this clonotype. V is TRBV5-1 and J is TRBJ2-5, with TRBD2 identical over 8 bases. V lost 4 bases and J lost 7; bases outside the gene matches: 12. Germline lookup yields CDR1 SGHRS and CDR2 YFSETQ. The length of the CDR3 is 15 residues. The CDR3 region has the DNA TGCGCCAGCAGCCCCGGACTAGCCCCCGGGGGGACCCAGTACTTC. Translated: CASSPGLAPGGTQYF.

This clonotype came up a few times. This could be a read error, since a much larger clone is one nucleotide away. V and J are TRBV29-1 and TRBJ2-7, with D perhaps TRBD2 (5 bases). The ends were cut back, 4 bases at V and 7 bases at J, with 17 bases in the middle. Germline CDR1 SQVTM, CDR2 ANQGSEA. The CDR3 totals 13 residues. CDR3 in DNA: TGCAGCGTTGCTCGGGGTTCCTACAATGAGCAGTACTTC. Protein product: CSVARGSYNEQYF.

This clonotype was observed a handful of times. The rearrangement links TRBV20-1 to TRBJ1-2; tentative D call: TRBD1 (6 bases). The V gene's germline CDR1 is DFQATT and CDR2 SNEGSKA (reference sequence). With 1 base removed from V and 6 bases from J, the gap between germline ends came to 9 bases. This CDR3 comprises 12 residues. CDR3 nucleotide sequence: TGCAGTGCTAGAGGAGGGGGGGATGGCTACACCTTC. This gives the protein CSARGGGDGYTF.

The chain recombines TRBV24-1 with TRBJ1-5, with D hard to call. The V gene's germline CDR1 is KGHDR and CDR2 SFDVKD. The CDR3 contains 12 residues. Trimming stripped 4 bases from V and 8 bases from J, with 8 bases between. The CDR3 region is CATSDGSKPQHF. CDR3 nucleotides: TGTGCCACCAGTGACGGATCGAAGCCCCAGCATTTT.